Presented here are 26 T cell receptor beta chains from one specimen sequenced in a study of T cell responses to AZD1222 COVID-19 vaccine. Profiled with immunoSEQ multiplex PCR; TCRdb holds only in-frame clones, not every one. There are under 150,000 clones in the sample; about 82% occur only once, and 7.9% lies in the top ten. The sequenced sample was peripheral blood, obtained 28 days after the second dose of the MenACWY control vaccine. The origin of the receptors is an adult who received the MenACWY meningococcal vaccine as a control.

The V and J genes are TRBV6-5 and TRBJ2-2; tentative D call: TRBD1 (5 bases). The CDR3 covers 12 residues. Trimming left V 8 bases short and J 5 bases short, with 9 bases between. Germline values: CDR1 MNHEY, CDR2 SVGAGI. The CDR3 protein is CASGRTTGELFF. CDR3 DNA sequence: TGTGCCAGCGGTCGGACAACCGGGGAGCTGTTTTTT.

The rearrangement joins TRBV25-1 to TRBJ2-4; D gene uncertain. This CDR3 contains 14 residues. Per germline, CDR1 MGHDK and CDR2 SYGVNS. V was cut by 3 bases and J by 0 bases, with 6 bases left in between. CDR3 in amino acids: CASSDGVAKNIQYF. For the CDR3, the DNA is TGTGCCAGCAGTGACGGAGTAGCCAAAAACATTCAGTACTTC.

CDR3 loop: CASTDYLGPLHF. Here the CDR3 DNA reads TGTGCCAGCACCGACTACCTAGGACCCCTCCACTTT. V usage is TRBV6-5 and J usage is TRBJ1-6; D gene ambiguous. The CDR3 consists of 12 residues. CDR1 and CDR2 (germline): MNHEY, SVGAGI. V shed 7 bases and J shed 12 bases, with 13 bases lying between them.

The chain links TRBV11-2 to TRBJ2-1; 11 bases align to TRBD2. The ends lost 5 bases at V and 7 bases at J; junction bases unmatched: 7. CDR1 and CDR2 from the germline V gene are SGHAT and FQNNGV. The CDR3 covers 15 residues. The CDR3 nucleotides are TGTGCCAGCAGCCTAGCGGGAGGATCTGGGAATGAGCAGTTCTTC. This sequence encodes CASSLAGGSGNEQFF.

The chain combines TRBV2 with TRBJ2-3; weak D call: TRBD2 (6 bases). Deletions cut 2 bases from V and 1 base from J, with 10 bases between. The length of the CDR3 is 15 residues. Germline V gene data show CDR1 as SNHLY and CDR2 as FYNNEI. The CDR3 spells CASSEWGGGTDTQYF. For the CDR3, the DNA is TGTGCCAGCAGTGAATGGGGAGGAGGCACAGATACGCAGTATTTT.

The rearrangement joins TRBV29-1 to TRBJ2-1, with unresolved D. The CDR3 totals 12 residues. Trimming took off 7 bases at V and 6 bases at J, with 13 bases between the two ends. Germline V gene sequence: CDR1 SQVTM, CDR2 ANQGSEA. This CDR3 reads CSGYTPPNEQFF. The CDR3, as DNA: TGCAGCGGATACACGCCCCCCAATGAGCAGTTCTTC.

The chain employs TRBV19 and TRBJ1-3; 8 nucleotides line up with TRBD1. Germline V CDR1 and CDR2: LNHDA, SQIVND (reference sequence). V lost 3 bases, J lost 2 bases, and 9 bases stayed unmatched. CDR3 length: 17 residues. CDR3 coding DNA: TGTGCCAGTAGTATTTTTTCCGGGACAGGTGCTGGAAACACCATATATTTT. Translating it yields CASSIFSGTGAGNTIYF.

This chain connects TRBV29-1 to TRBJ1-1; tentative D call: TRBD1 (5 bases). V was cut by 0 bases and J by 6 bases, with 11 bases left in between. Germline-derived CDR1 and CDR2 are SQVTM and ANQGSEA. This CDR3 has 13 residues. DNA for the CDR3: TGCAGCGTTGAAGAGTTAAGGGGCGCTGAAGCTTTCTTT. Translated: CSVEELRGAEAFF.

The chain couples TRBV24-1 to TRBJ2-3; D might be TRBD1 (6 bases). The CDR3 extends over 17 amino acids. Per the germline V gene, CDR1 is KGHDR and CDR2 is SFDVKD. The V end lost 11 bases, the J end lost 1 base, and 24 bases lay between the germline ends. This chain's CDR3 is CARGRAPSEGGTDTQYF. Here the CDR3 DNA reads TGTGCCAGGGGCAGGGCTCCCTCTGAGGGGGGCACAGATACGCAGTATTTT.

In the case of this clone: Other DNA variants within this sample encode the same CDR3. The V and J genes are TRBV12-3 or TRBV12-4 and TRBJ1-2; D is possibly TRBD1 (5 bases). The CDR3 consists of 13 residues. V was clipped by 3 bases and J by 2 bases, with 7 bases between them. Here the CDR3 DNA reads TGTGCCAGCAGTTTGGGGCAGAACTATGGCTACACCTTC. Amino acids: CASSLGQNYGYTF.

The chain couples TRBV5-4 to TRBJ2-7; a weak D match, TRBD2 (5 bases). The CDR3 runs 14 residues. Germline lookup yields CDR1 SGHNT and CDR2 YYREEE (reference sequence). The V end lost 4 bases, the J end lost 0 bases, and 11 bases lay between the germline ends. The CDR3 region has the DNA TGTGCCAGCAGCAGTTCCGGGAACTCCTACGAGCAGTACTTC. This translates into CASSSSGNSYEQYF. Together with reference TRBV5-4 and TRBJ2-7, the CDR3 gives the full variable domain: ETGVTQSPTHLIKTRGQQVTLRCSSQSGHNTVSWYQQALGQGPQFIFQYYREEENGRGNFPPRFSGLQFPNYSSELNVNALELDDSALYLCASSSSGNSYEQYFGPGTRLTVT.

The V gene is TRBV7-2, the J gene TRBJ1-1; perhaps TRBD1 as D (6 bases). V dropped 6 bases and J dropped 0 bases, with 11 bases sitting between them. This CDR3 contains 14 residues. CDR1 is SGHTA and CDR2 is FQGNSA in the germline V gene. In DNA form, the CDR3 reads TGTGCCAGCAGAAAGGACAGCGTGAACACTGAAGCTTTCTTT. Its protein is CASRKDSVNTEAFF.

The rearrangement uses TRBV3-1 (or the pseudogene TRBV3-2) and TRBJ1-6, with D possibly TRBD1 on 5 matching bases. In germline, CDR1 is LGHDT, CDR2 YNNKEL (reference sequence). The V end was cut by 6 bases, the J end by 0 bases, with 21 bases between. This CDR3 is 19 amino acids long. In DNA, the CDR3 is TGTGCCAGCAGTCACGGTCGGGGCCGACCTAGCTCCTATAATTCACCCCTCCACTTT. This translates into CASSHGRGRPSSYNSPLHF.

V usage is TRBV12-2 and J usage is TRBJ2-3; the listed D gene, TRBD1, was not tested against the DNA. TRBV12-2 is listed as a pseudogene. This CDR3 is built from 15 residues. In DNA, the CDR3 is TGTGCAAGTCGCCACCCTAGGGGTTTCGCAGATACGCAGTATTTT. Protein: CASRHPRGFADTQYF.

Only a few counts were recorded for this clone. The chain combines TRBV5-1 with TRBJ2-2; D unclear. Germline V CDR1 and CDR2: SGHRS, YFSETQ. V was pared by 3 bases and J by 5 bases, with 8 bases between. The CDR3 contains 13 residues. The CDR3 sequence: CASSSTPTGELFF. CDR3 coding DNA: TGCGCCAGCAGCTCCACCCCTACCGGGGAGCTGTTTTTT.

The gene calls are TRBV7-3 and TRBJ2-1, with a weak D call TRBD2 (5 bases). V was clipped by 3 bases and J by 2 bases, with 11 bases between them. This CDR3 is built from 15 residues. The germline gives CDR1 SGHTA, CDR2 FQGTGA. The CDR3 loop is CASSFRGSTYNEQFF. CDR3 sequence (DNA): TGTGCCAGCAGCTTTCGCGGGTCAACCTACAATGAGCAGTTCTTC.

The rearrangement uses TRBV13 and TRBJ2-3; 8 bases map to TRBD1. The junction had 8 bases not matched to a gene; V was cut back by 4 bases and J by 5 bases. Per the germline V gene, CDR1 is PRHDT and CDR2 is FYEKMQ (reference sequence). The CDR3 is 15 residues long. The CDR3 region has the DNA TGTGCCAGCAGCTCCGGACAGGGATCGGGAGATACGCAGTATTTT. This encodes CASSSGQGSGDTQYF.

The gene calls are TRBV5-1 and TRBJ2-2; the match to TRBD2 covers 11 bases. The CDR3 covers 16 residues. V was pared by 4 bases and J by 4 bases, with 6 bases of the junction left unmatched. Germline V gene lookup returns CDR1 SGHRS and CDR2 YFSETQ. CDR3 in DNA: TGCGCCAGCAGCCTCACTAGCGGGAGAGGCACCGGGGAGCTGTTTTTT. Translating it yields CASSLTSGRGTGELFF.

The chain combines TRBV5-1 with TRBJ2-7; D possibly corresponds to TRBD1 (6 bases). The CDR3 sequence is 13 residues long. Germline-derived CDR1 and CDR2 are SGHRS and YFSETQ. Trimming took off 1 base at V and 3 bases at J, with 8 bases between the two ends. CDR3 DNA sequence: TGCGCCAGCAGCTTGACAGGGTTCTACGAGCAGTACGTC. This codes for CASSLTGFYEQYV.

The chain links TRBV28 to TRBJ1-2, with D perhaps TRBD1 (6 bases). CDR3 length equals 15 residues. Germline CDR1 is MDHEN and CDR2 is SYDVKM. Trimming took off 5 bases at V and 2 bases at J, with 15 bases between the two ends. This CDR3 is CASSDIGGYNYGYTF. Written as DNA, the CDR3 is TGTGCCAGCAGTGATATCGGGGGCTACAACTATGGCTACACCTTC.

The chain employs TRBV3-1 (or the pseudogene TRBV3-2) and TRBJ1-2, with D perhaps matching TRBD1 (5 bases). CDR1 LGHDT and CDR2 YNNKEL come from the germline V gene (reference sequence). Deletions cut 1 base from V and 5 bases from J, with 8 bases between. The CDR3 is 13 residues long. The chain's CDR3 is CASSQGAGYGYTF. CDR3 DNA sequence: TGTGCCAGCAGCCAAGGGGCAGGGTATGGCTACACCTTC.

The chain carries TRBV6-1 and TRBJ2-7; 9 nucleotides align to TRBD2. This CDR3 is built from 14 residues. Trimming took 2 bases from V and 7 from J; bases not matched to a gene: 6. Germline V gene data show CDR1 as MNHNS and CDR2 as SASEGT. DNA of the CDR3: TGTGCCAGCAGTGAATTGTCTAGCGGGGCTGAGCAGTACGTC. It codes for CASSELSSGAEQYV.

This clone was seen a few times. The CDR3: CATSDGKVEQYF. The CDR3 nucleotides are TGTGCCACCAGTGATGGTAAAGTCGAGCAGTACTTC. The chain is built from TRBV24-1 and TRBJ2-7; D is uncertain. V was pared by 3 bases and J by 6 bases, with 8 bases between. Germline-derived CDR1 and CDR2 are KGHDR and SFDVKD. This CDR3 has 12 residues.

The V call is TRBV7-6, the J call TRBJ1-2; D is unclear. V shed 1 base and J shed 0 bases, with 9 bases lying between them. Germline-derived CDR1 and CDR2 are SGHVS and FNYEAQ. The CDR3 sequence is 15 residues long. CDR3 DNA: TGTGCCAGCAGCTTAGACTATGCAGCTAACTATGGCTACACCTTC. It specifies CASSLDYAANYGYTF.

The V and J genes are TRBV5-1 and TRBJ1-2, with TRBD1 matching 8 bases. J gave up 4 bases and V 4 bases, and 6 bases lay outside the gene matches. The CDR3 length is 14 residues. Germline V lookup: CDR1 SGHRS, CDR2 YFSETQ. CDR3 coding DNA: TGCGCCAGCAGCACCGAGACAGGGGCCTATGGCTACACCTTC. It encodes CASSTETGAYGYTF. The full variable domain, completed using reference TRBV5-1 and TRBJ1-2, is KAGVTQTPRYLIKTRGQQVTLSCSPISGHRSVSWYQQTPGQGLQFLFEYFSETQRNKGNFPGRFSGRQFSNSRSEMNVSTLELGDSALYLCASSTETGAYGYTFGSGTRLTVV.

This chain links TRBV19 with TRBJ1-1; D is ambiguous. The V and J ends lost 1 base and 8 bases respectively, with 11 bases between them. Per germline, CDR1 LNHDA and CDR2 SQIVND (reference sequence). The CDR3 contains 13 residues. Here the CDR3 reads CASSIVPRSEAFF. The CDR3 DNA reads TGTGCCAGTAGTATAGTCCCCAGGTCGGAAGCTTTCTTT.